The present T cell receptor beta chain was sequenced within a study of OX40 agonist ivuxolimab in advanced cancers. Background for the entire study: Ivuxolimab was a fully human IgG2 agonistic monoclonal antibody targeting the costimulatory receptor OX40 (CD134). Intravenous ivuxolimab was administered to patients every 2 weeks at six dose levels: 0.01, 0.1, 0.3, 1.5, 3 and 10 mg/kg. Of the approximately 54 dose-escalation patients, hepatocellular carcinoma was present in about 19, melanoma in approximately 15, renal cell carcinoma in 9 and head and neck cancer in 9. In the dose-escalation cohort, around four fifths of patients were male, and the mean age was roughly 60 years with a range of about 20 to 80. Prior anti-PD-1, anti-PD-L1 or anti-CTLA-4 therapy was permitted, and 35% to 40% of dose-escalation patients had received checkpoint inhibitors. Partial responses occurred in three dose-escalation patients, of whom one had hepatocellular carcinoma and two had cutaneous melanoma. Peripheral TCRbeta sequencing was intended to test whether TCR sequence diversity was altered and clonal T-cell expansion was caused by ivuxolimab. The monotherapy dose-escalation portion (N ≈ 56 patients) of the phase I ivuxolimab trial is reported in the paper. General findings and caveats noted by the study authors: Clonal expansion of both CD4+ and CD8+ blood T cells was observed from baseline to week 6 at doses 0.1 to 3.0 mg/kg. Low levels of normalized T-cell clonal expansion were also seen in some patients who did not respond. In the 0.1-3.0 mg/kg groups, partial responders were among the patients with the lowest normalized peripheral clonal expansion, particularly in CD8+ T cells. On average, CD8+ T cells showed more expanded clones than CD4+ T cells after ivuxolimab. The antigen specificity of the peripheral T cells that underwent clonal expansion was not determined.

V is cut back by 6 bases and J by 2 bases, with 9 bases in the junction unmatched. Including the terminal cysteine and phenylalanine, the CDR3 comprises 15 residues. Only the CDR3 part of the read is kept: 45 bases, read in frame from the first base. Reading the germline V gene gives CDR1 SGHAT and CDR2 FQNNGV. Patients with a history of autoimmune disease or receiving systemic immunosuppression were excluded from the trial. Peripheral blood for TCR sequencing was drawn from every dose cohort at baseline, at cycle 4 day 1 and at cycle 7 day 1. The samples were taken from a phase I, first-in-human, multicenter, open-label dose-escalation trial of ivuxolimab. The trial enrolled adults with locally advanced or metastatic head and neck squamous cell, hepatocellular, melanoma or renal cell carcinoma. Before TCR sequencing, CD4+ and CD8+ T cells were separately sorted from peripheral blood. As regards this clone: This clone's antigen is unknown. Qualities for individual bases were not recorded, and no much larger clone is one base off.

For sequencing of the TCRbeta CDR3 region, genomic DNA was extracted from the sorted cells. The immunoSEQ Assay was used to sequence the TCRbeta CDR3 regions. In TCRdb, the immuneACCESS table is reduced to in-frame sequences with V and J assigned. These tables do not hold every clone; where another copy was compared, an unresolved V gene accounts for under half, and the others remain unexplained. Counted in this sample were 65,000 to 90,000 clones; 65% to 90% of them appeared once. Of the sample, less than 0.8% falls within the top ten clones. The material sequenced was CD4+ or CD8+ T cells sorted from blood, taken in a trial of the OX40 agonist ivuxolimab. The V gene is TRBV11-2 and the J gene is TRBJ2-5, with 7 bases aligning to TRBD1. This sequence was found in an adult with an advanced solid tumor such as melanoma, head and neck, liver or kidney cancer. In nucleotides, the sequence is TGTGCCAGCAGAGAACCCGGGACAGCTCAAGAGACCCAGTACTTC. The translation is CASREPGTAQETQYF.